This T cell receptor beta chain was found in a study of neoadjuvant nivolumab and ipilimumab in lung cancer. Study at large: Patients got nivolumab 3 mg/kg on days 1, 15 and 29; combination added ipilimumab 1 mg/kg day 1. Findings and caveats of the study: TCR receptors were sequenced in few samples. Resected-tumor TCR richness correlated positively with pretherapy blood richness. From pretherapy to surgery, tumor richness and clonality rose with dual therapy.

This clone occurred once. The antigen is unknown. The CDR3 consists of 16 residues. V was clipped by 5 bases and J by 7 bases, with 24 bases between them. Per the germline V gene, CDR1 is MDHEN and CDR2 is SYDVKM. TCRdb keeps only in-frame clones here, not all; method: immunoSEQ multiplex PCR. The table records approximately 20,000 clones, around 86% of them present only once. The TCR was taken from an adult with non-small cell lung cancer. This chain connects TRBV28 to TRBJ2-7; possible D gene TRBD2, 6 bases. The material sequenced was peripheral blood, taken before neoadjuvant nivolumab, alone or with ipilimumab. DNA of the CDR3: TGTGCCAGCAGTCTACCGAGTATCCCCGAGGAGGGGGAGCAGTACTTC. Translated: CASSLPSIPEEGEQYF.